Each of the 8 T cell receptor beta chains below was sequenced from the same sample in a study of somatic mutations in cytotoxic T cells in rheumatoid arthritis. The data were produced by immunoSEQ multiplex PCR, yet TCRdb's version contains in-frame clones alone and is incomplete. This sample has 15,000 to 20,000 clones, with over 65% found just once. What was sequenced was CD8+ T cells sorted from blood. All receptors derive from an adult with rheumatoid arthritis.

The chain's CDR3 is CASSWLWNLPGLAGGETQYF. In DNA form, the CDR3 reads TGCGCCAGCAGCTGGCTTTGGAACTTACCGGGACTAGCGGGAGGAGAGACCCAGTACTTC. V gene TRBV5-1 combines with J gene TRBJ2-5; 15 bases line up with TRBD2. The germline CDR1 and CDR2 sequences are SGHRS and YFSETQ. V lost 3 bases, J lost 4 bases, and 16 bases stayed unmatched. The CDR3 has 20 residues.

V usage is TRBV13 and J usage is TRBJ1-2, with D perhaps matching TRBD1 (5 bases). The CDR3 sequence is 13 residues long. CDR1 PRHDT and CDR2 FYEKMQ come from the germline V gene (reference sequence). V was clipped by 1 base and J by 3 bases, with 6 bases between them. CDR3 region: CASSLVGDYGYTF. CDR3 in DNA: TGTGCCAGCAGCTTAGTAGGGGACTATGGCTACACCTTC.

V usage is TRBV13 and J usage is TRBJ1-1; D gene ambiguous. This CDR3 has 14 amino acids. V dropped 6 bases and J dropped 1 base, with 12 bases sitting between them. From germline, CDR1 is PRHDT and CDR2 FYEKMQ (reference sequence). The CDR3 reads CASSWANQNTEAFF. DNA for the CDR3: TGTGCCAGCAGTTGGGCGAATCAGAACACTGAAGCTTTCTTT.

This clone was counted a few times. The V call is TRBV14, the J call TRBJ1-1; D unresolved. Germline values: CDR1 SGHDN, CDR2 FVKESK. The V end was cut by 7 bases, the J end by 6 bases, with 15 bases between. The CDR3 spans 13 residues. The CDR3 DNA reads as TGTGCCAGCAAGATGGTCGGAGGCCCTGAAGCTTTCTTT. This codes for CASKMVGGPEAFF.

The V call is TRBV6-1, the J call TRBJ2-7; D is possibly TRBD1 (6 bases). The CDR3 has 14 residues. V was clipped by 5 bases and J by 2 bases, with 13 bases between them. Germline CDR1 is MNHNS and CDR2 is SASEGT. CDR3: CASSMDSGTYEQYF. CDR3 nucleotide sequence: TGTGCCAGCAGTATGGACAGTGGCACCTACGAGCAGTACTTC.

The genes are TRBV7-9 and TRBJ2-4; possible D gene TRBD1, 6 bases. Germline loops: CDR1 SEHNR, CDR2 FQNEAQ (reference sequence). The CDR3 loop spans 16 amino acids. Trimming took 5 bases from V and 8 from J, leaving 22 bases between them. CDR3 sequence: CASSPPDGTHRDIQYF. CDR3 DNA sequence: TGTGCCAGCAGCCCCCCGGACGGGACACATCGGGACATTCAGTACTTC. Complete variable domain (other parts from reference TRBV7-9 and TRBJ2-4): DTGVSQNPRHKITKRGQNVTFRCDPISEHNRLYWYRQTLGQGPEFLTYFQNEAQLEKSRLLSDRFSAERPKGSFSTLEIQRTEQGDSAMYLCASSPPDGTHRDIQYFGAGTRLSVL.

The V call is TRBV5-4, the J call TRBJ1-2; no clear D gene. Per germline, CDR1 SGHNT and CDR2 YYREEE (reference sequence). The V and J ends lost 0 bases and 3 bases respectively, with 9 bases between them. The CDR3 length is 14 residues. The CDR3 nucleotides read TGTGCCAGCAGCTTGGTCAGGATTGACTATGGCTACACCTTC. Its translation is CASSLVRIDYGYTF.

The chain employs TRBV5-1 and TRBJ2-5; D uncertain. The germline V gene has CDR1 SGHRS and CDR2 YFSETQ. V shed 4 bases and J shed 2 bases, with 15 bases lying between them. The CDR3 consists of 15 residues. The CDR3 is CASSILGFGQETQYF. The CDR3 bases are TGCGCCAGCAGCATCCTAGGGTTTGGGCAAGAGACCCAGTACTTC.